These T cell receptor beta chains were read from a single sample in a study of blood T cell repertoires in COVID-19. The protocol was immunoSEQ multiplex PCR, while the TCRdb copy is restricted to in-frame clones and leaves out a portion. The sample has 110,000 or so clones; less than 85% are singletons. The sequencing input was peripheral blood. Receptors originate from a human donor in a cohort sampled during active COVID-19. Both conserved end residues are part of each CDR3. A D gene is named only where the DNA matches it firmly. Size is stated for part of the rows, as once, few or many counts, or as a class when the clone is expanded.

clone_size	v_call	j_call	d_call	cdr3_aa	cdr3_nt
-	TRBV6-5	TRBJ2-3	TRBD1	CATATGGRDTQYF	TGTGCCACGGCTACAGGGGGGAGAGATACGCAGTATTTT
-	TRBV10-3	TRBJ1-5	-	CAISESRDQPQHF	TGTGCCATCAGTGAGTCGAGGGATCAGCCCCAGCATTTT
-	TRBV2	TRBJ1-6	-	CASSDAETYLPLHF	TGTGCCAGCAGTGACGCGGAGACCTACTTACCCCTCCACTTT
few	TRBV5-4	TRBJ2-5	-	CASSLAQETQYF	TGTGCCAGCAGCTTGGCCCAGGAGACCCAGTACTTC
-	TRBV7-2	TRBJ2-4	-	CASSLSGLKNIQYF	TGTGCCAGCAGCTTATCCGGACTGAAAAACATTCAGTACTTC
once	TRBV9	TRBJ1-2	TRBD1	CASSLGTGTPNYGYTF	TGTGCCAGCAGCCTTGGGACAGGGACGCCTAACTATGGCTACACCTTC
-	TRBV27	TRBJ2-1	-	CASSLSGGKYNEQFF	TGTGCCAGCAGTTTATCCGGGGGAAAATACAATGAGCAGTTCTTC
-	TRBV12-3/TRBV12-4	TRBJ1-1	-	CASSSIQGEAFF	TGTGCCAGCAGTTCGATACAGGGCGAAGCTTTCTTT
-	TRBV24-1	TRBJ1-2	TRBD1	CATSDRTGVGYTF	TGTGCCACCAGTGACAGGACAGGGGTGGGCTACACCTTC
-	TRBV7-9	TRBJ2-2	-	CASSYSPEQGNTGELFF	TGTGCCAGCAGCTATTCTCCGGAACAGGGGAACACCGGGGAGCTGTTTTTT
-	TRBV19	TRBJ2-6	-	CASSYLSGANVLTF	TGTGCCAGTAGTTATCTATCTGGGGCCAACGTCCTGACTTTC
-	TRBV19	TRBJ2-3	TRBD1	CASSIWGTGGTDTQYF	TGTGCCAGTAGTATATGGGGGACAGGGGGCACAGATACGCAGTATTTT
-	TRBV18	TRBJ1-5	-	CASSAGPNQPQHF	TGTGCCAGCTCAGCTGGGCCCAATCAGCCCCAGCATTTT
-	TRBV9	TRBJ1-4	-	CASSGGDFHEKLFF	TGTGCCAGCAGCGGTGGGGACTTTCATGAAAAACTGTTTTTT
-	TRBV7-2	TRBJ1-5	-	CASSLTPGDQPQHF	TGTGCCAGCAGCTTAACCCCAGGGGATCAGCCCCAGCATTTT
-	TRBV12-3/TRBV12-4	TRBJ1-6	-	CASSVQGNSPLHF	TGTGCCAGCAGCGTACAGGGTAATTCACCCCTCCACTTT
-	TRBV19	TRBJ2-1	-	CASSIGGGGIDEQFF	TGTGCCAGTAGTATCGGTGGAGGGGGCATCGATGAGCAGTTCTTC
-	TRBV9	TRBJ1-1	-	CASSVVGGNTEAFF	TGTGCCAGCAGCGTAGTAGGGGGGAACACTGAAGCTTTCTTT
-	TRBV27	TRBJ1-4	TRBD1	CASSRRGVNEKLFF	TGTGCCAGCAGCCGCAGGGGGGTAAATGAAAAACTGTTTTTT
-	TRBV6-5	TRBJ2-4	-	CASSLQRQGWDIQYF	TGTGCCAGCAGCCTACAACGCCAGGGATGGGACATTCAGTACTTC
-	TRBV12-5	TRBJ1-1	-	CASGPRHVQKAFF	TGTGCTAGTGGCCCGCGACACGTACAGAAAGCTTTCTTT
once	TRBV7-2	TRBJ2-7	TRBD2	CASSSTSGPREQYF	TGTGCCAGCAGCTCGACTAGCGGGCCCCGGGAGCAGTACTTC
-	TRBV11-1	TRBJ2-1	TRBD2	CASSPRTRNNEQFF	TGTGCCAGCAGCCCGCGGACTAGAAACAATGAGCAGTTCTTC
-	TRBV7-9	TRBJ1-5	-	CASSLAGGDNGQPQHF	TGTGCCAGCAGCTTAGCGGGCGGGGATAATGGCCAGCCCCAGCATTTT
-	TRBV5-5	TRBJ2-1	-	CASSLRIAASEQFF	TGTGCCAGCAGCTTGAGAATAGCAGCCAGTGAGCAGTTCTTC
few	TRBV6-5	TRBJ2-7	TRBD2	CASTAGGSYEQYF	TGTGCCAGCACTGCGGGGGGATCCTACGAGCAGTACTTC
-	TRBV28	TRBJ1-6	-	CASSPPPQGGRSYNSPLHF	TGTGCCAGCAGTCCCCCGCCTCAGGGTGGACGCTCCTATAATTCACCCCTCCACTTT
-	TRBV11-2	TRBJ2-3	-	CASSLGAPSTDTQYF	TGTGCCAGCAGCTTGGGGGCTCCTAGCACAGATACGCAGTATTTT
-	TRBV27	TRBJ2-1	-	CASSPPGKGSNEQFF	TGTGCCAGCAGTCCTCCGGGAAAAGGATCCAATGAGCAGTTCTTC
-	TRBV7-2	TRBJ1-3	-	CASSLVGPGNTIYF	TGTGCCAGCAGCTTAGTGGGGCCTGGAAACACCATATATTTT
once	TRBV9	TRBJ2-5	TRBD2	CASSVATAGGQETQYF	TGTGCCAGCAGCGTAGCGACGGCGGGGGGGCAGGAGACCCAGTACTTC
-	TRBV19	TRBJ1-5	-	CASIETTGGRNQPQHF	TGTGCCAGTATTGAGACAACCGGGGGGCGGAATCAGCCCCAGCATTTT
once	TRBV2	TRBJ1-2	TRBD1	CASLVEQGPSLGYTF	TGTGCCAGCTTAGTCGAACAGGGGCCTTCTCTTGGCTACACCTTC
-	TRBV28	TRBJ1-1	-	CASRARWSEAFF	TGTGCCAGCAGAGCTCGGTGGTCTGAAGCTTTCTTT
-	TRBV7-2	TRBJ1-5	-	CASSPRPGNQPQHF	TGTGCCAGCAGCCCCAGACCGGGGAATCAGCCCCAGCATTTT
-	TRBV7-2	TRBJ2-1	-	CASSLAGGAGAPHEQFF	TGTGCCAGCAGCTTAGCCGGTGGGGCGGGGGCGCCACATGAGCAGTTCTTC
-	TRBV30	TRBJ1-2	-	CAWSSPGRVYGYTF	TGTGCCTGGAGTAGCCCAGGGAGGGTATATGGCTACACCTTC
-	TRBV5-1	TRBJ2-1	-	CASSRDPGDNEQFF	TGCGCCAGCAGCAGGGACCCGGGGGACAATGAGCAGTTCTTC
-	TRBV5-1	TRBJ1-4	TRBD1	CASSLLGTEEAKLFF	TGCGCCAGCAGCTTGCTAGGGACAGAAGAGGCAAAACTGTTTTTT
-	TRBV6-2/TRBV6-3	TRBJ1-5	-	CASSHEGQGSQPQHF	TGTGCCAGCAGCCACGAGGGCCAGGGGTCCCAGCCCCAGCATTTT
once	TRBV6-5	TRBJ2-7	TRBD2	CASSYWGLANEQYF	TGTGCCAGCAGTTACTGGGGACTAGCCAACGAGCAGTACTTC
-	TRBV19	TRBJ1-1	TRBD1	CASHTFGTGNTEAFF	TGTGCCAGTCATACATTCGGGACAGGGAACACTGAAGCTTTCTTT
-	TRBV24-1	TRBJ1-1	TRBD1	CATSDSQGALTEAFF	TGTGCCACCAGTGACTCACAGGGGGCGCTTACTGAAGCTTTCTTT
-	TRBV9	TRBJ2-2	-	CASSSRPGTGELFF	TGTGCCAGCAGCTCCCGGCCGGGGACCGGGGAGCTGTTTTTT